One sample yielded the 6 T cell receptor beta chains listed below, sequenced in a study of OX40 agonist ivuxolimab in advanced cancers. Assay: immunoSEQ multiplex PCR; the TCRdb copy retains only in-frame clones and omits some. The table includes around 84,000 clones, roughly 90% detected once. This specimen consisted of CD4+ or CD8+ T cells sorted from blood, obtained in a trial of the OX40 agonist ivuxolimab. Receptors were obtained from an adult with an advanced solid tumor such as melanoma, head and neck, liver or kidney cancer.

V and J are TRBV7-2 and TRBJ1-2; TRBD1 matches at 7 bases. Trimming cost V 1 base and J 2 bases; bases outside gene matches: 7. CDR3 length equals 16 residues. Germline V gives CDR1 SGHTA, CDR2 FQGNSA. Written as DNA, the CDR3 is TGTGCCAGCAGCTTAGATGCCAGGGGGACGAACTATGGCTACACCTTC. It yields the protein CASSLDARGTNYGYTF.

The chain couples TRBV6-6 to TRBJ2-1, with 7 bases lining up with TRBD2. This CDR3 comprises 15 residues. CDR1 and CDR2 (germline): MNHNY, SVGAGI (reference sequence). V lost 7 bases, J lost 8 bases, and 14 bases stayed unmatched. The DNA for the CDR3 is TGTGCCAGCAAGGGGACTCGCGGGGGTTGGTATGAGCAGTTCTTC. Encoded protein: CASKGTRGGWYEQFF.

The DNA for the CDR3 is TGCGCCAGCAGCCAAGATGGGGCAAGACAAGAGACCCAGTACTTC. Translated: CASSQDGARQETQYF. V is TRBV4-3 and J is TRBJ2-5; TRBD1 might be the D (5 bases). This CDR3 comprises 15 residues. V was trimmed by 0 bases and J by 2 bases, leaving 10 bases between them. CDR1 is LGHNA and CDR2 is YSLEER in the germline V gene.

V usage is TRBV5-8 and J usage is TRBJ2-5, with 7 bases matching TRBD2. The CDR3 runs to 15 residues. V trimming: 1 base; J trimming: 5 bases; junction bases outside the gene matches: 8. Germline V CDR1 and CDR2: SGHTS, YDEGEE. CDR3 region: CASSLLLAEDETQYF. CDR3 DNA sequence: TGTGCCAGCAGCTTGTTGCTAGCGGAGGATGAGACCCAGTACTTC.

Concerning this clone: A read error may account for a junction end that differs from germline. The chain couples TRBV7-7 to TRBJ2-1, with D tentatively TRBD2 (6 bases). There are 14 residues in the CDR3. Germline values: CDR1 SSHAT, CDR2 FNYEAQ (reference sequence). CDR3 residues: CASSPERDSSEQFF. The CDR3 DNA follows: TGTGCTAGCAGCCCCGAAAGGGACTCTAGTGAGCAGTTCTTC.

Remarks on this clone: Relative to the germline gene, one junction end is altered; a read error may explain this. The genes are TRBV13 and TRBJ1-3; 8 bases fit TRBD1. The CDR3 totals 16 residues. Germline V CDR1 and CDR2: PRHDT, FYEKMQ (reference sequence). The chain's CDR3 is CASSLGQGLVGNTIYF. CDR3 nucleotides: TGTGCCAGCAGCCTAGGACAGGGCTTGGTTGGAAACACCATATATTTT. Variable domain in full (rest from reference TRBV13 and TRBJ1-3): AAGVIQSPRHLIKEKRETATLKCYPIPRHDTVYWYQQGPGQDPQFLISFYEKMQSDKGSIPDRFSAQQFSDYHSELNMSSLELGDSALYFCASSLGQGLVGNTIYFGEGSWLTVV.